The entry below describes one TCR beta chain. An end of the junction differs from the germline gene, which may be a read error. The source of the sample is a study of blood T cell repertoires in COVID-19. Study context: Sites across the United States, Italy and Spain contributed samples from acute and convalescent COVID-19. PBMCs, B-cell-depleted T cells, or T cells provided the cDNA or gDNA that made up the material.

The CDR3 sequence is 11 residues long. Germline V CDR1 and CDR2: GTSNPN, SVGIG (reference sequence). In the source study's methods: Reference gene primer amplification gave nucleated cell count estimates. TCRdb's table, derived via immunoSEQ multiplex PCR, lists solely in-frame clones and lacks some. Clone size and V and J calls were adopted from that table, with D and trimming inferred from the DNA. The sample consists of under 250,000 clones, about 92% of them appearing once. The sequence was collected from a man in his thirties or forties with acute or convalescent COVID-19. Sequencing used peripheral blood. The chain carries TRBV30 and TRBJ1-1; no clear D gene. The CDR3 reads CAWSRARIDSF. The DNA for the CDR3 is TGTGCCTGGAGTCGAGCCCGTATAGATTCGTTT.